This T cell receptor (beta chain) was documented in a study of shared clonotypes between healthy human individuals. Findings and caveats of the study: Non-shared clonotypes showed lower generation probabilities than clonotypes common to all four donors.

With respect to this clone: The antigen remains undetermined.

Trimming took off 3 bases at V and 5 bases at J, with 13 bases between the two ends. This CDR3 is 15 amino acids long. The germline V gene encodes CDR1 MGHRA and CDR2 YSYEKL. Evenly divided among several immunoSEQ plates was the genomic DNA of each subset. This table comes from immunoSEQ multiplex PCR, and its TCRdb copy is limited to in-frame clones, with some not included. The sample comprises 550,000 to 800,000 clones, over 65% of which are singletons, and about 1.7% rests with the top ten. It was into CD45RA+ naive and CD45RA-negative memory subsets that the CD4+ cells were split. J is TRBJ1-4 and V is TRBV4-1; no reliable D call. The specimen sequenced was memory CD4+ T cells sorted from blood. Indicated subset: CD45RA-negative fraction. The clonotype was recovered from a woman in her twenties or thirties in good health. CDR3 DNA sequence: TGCGCCAGCAGCCAGGACTACCGGGAGAATGAAAAACTGTTTTTT. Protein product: CASSQDYRENEKLFF.